The TCR beta chain under discussion was sequenced for a study of vaccination and CD4 T cells after COVID-19. The overall study: Convalescent patients, SARS-CoV-2 positive by nasal swab PCR, comprised eight to ten mild cases and one severe case. Treatment of control cultures consisted of a CEFX pool, an HIV-1 Nef pool, or no peptide. Study-level findings and limits: In convalescent patients, a median about 90% of post-vaccine SARS-CoV-2-reactive clones appeared only after vaccination.

Concerning this clonotype: Its antigen is not known.

The treatment here: roughly 10-day PBMC culture with coronavirus spike peptide pools or control peptides (ViraFEST assay). The authors replaced half the medium with fresh IL-2 medium on days 3 and 7. This CDR3 is built from 15 residues. V dropped 3 bases and J dropped 1 base, with 13 bases sitting between them. The V gene's germline CDR1 is SGHNT and CDR2 YYREEE (reference sequence). Oncomine TCR Beta short-read sequencing was applied to DNA from cultured CD4+ T cells. TCRdb redid the calling of the PCR reads with MiXCR, one entry per CDR3 protein. The table has about 20,000 distinct CDR3 sequences, roughly 51% seen once.

What was sequenced was CD4+ T cells from blood, cultured in vitro. The TCR was taken from a human donor who had recovered from COVID-19. This chain links TRBV5-4 with TRBJ1-1; tentatively, D is TRBD1 (5 bases). The CDR3 sequence: CASSSAGGENTEAFF. In DNA, the CDR3 is TGTGCCAGCAGCTCGGCGGGGGGGGAGAACACTGAAGCTTTCTTT.